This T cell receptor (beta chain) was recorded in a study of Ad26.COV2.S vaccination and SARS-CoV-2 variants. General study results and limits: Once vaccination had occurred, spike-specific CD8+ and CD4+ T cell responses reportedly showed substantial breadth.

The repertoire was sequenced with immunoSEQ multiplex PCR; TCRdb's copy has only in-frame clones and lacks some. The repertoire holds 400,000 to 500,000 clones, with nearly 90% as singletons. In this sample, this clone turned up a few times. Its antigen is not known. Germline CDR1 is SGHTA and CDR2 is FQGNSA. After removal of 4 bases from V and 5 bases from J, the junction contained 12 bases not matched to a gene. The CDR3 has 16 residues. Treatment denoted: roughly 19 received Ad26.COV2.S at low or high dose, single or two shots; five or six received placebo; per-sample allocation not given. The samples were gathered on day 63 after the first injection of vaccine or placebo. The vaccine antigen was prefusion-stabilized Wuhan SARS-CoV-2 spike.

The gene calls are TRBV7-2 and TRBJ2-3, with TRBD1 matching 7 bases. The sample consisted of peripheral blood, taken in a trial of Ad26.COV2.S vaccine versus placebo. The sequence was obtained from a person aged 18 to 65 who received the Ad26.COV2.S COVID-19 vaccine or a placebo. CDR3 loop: CASSSPTGFREDTQYF. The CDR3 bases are TGTGCCAGCAGCTCCCCGACAGGGTTTAGAGAAGATACGCAGTATTTT.